Listed here are 9 T cell receptor beta chains from one sample, sequenced in a study of T cell responses to AZD1222 COVID-19 vaccine. Sequenced by immunoSEQ multiplex PCR; TCRdb stores in-frame clones only, minus some. The top ten clones hold about 28% of a sample with over 80,000 clones, around 89% of them seen once. Sequenced material: peripheral blood, taken on day 0 of AZD1222 vaccination. These receptors were obtained from an adult in good health.

For this clone: Different DNA sequences within this sample yield the same CDR3. J is TRBJ1-1 and V is TRBV3-1 (or the pseudogene TRBV3-2); D is ambiguous. The CDR3 spans 12 residues. Germline V CDR1 and CDR2: LGHDT, YNNKEL (reference sequence). V was clipped by 1 base and J by 2 bases, with 2 bases between them. The DNA of the CDR3 is TGTGCCAGCAGCCAAGGCAACACTGAAGCTTTCTTT. Protein: CASSQGNTEAFF.

This clone was picked up a small number of times. J is TRBJ2-2 and V is TRBV19; 8 nucleotides agree with TRBD1. The CDR3 runs 14 residues. V lost 6 bases and J lost 6; bases outside the gene matches: 6. Germline V gene sequence: CDR1 LNHDA, CDR2 SQIVND (reference sequence). CDR3 DNA sequence: TGTGCCAGTAGGACCGGACAGGGTCCCGGGGAGCTGTTTTTT. It encodes CASRTGQGPGELFF.

This clone has only a few counts. This chain links TRBV6-5 with TRBJ2-2; no firm D call. CDR1 is MNHEY and CDR2 is SVGAGI in the germline V gene. V shed 8 bases and J shed 2 bases, with 6 bases lying between them. The CDR3 extends over 12 amino acids. CDR3 region: CASGPNTGELFF. CDR3 nucleotides: TGTGCCAGCGGGCCCAACACCGGGGAGCTGTTTTTT.

The chain uses TRBV7-2 and TRBJ1-1, with a tentative D call TRBD1 (5 bases). With 5 bases removed from V and 1 base from J, the gap between germline ends came to 8 bases. This CDR3 comprises 13 residues. The V gene's germline CDR1 is SGHTA and CDR2 FQGNSA. The CDR3: CASSRQPNTEAFF. The CDR3 bases are TGTGCCAGCAGCCGACAGCCGAACACTGAAGCTTTCTTT.

This clone has a handful of counts. The J gene is TRBJ1-2, the V gene TRBV9, with 8 bases identical to TRBD1. V was clipped by 5 bases and J by 5 bases; unmatched bases: 11. CDR1 is SGDLS, CDR2 YYNGEE, per germline. The CDR3 extends over 15 amino acids. Here the CDR3 DNA reads TGTGCCAGCAGTAGATATCAGGGGGCCGGGTATGGCTACACCTTC. As protein: CASSRYQGAGYGYTF.

This clone came up once. This rearrangement joins TRBV6-4 to TRBJ2-2, with D unresolved. The CDR3 has 19 amino acids. Germline V gene lookup returns CDR1 MRHNA and CDR2 SNTAGT. Trimming removed 2 bases at V and 2 bases at J, with 21 bases between. The CDR3 nucleotides are TGTGCCAGCAGTGACCCGGCTCGTCCCACCACAGTTAACACCGGGGAGCTGTTTTTT. Amino acid sequence: CASSDPARPTTVNTGELFF.

This chain joins TRBV7-2 and TRBJ2-1; TRBD2 matches at 15 bases. Germline values: CDR1 SGHTA, CDR2 FQGNSA. The V gene end was trimmed by 5 bases and the J gene end by 3 bases; junction bases not matched to a gene: 11. The CDR3 runs to 19 residues. In DNA form, the CDR3 reads TGTGCCAGCAGCGCCTCCGGGACTAGCGGGAGGTACAGCTACAATGAGCAGTTCTTC. It encodes CASSASGTSGRYSYNEQFF. The complete variable domain, with remaining parts taken from reference TRBV7-2 and TRBJ2-1, reads GAGVSQSPSNKVTEKGKDVELRCDPISGHTALYWYRQSLGQGLEFLIYFQGNSAPDKSGLPSDRFSAERTGGSVSTLTIQRTQQEDSAVYLCASSASGTSGRYSYNEQFFGPGTRLTVL.

In its sample, this clone was seen once. This chain joins TRBV7-2 and TRBJ2-1; D gene ambiguous. Per the germline V gene, CDR1 is SGHTA and CDR2 is FQGNSA. Trimming shortened V by 8 bases and J by 8 bases, and 16 bases separated the two germline ends. This CDR3 contains 13 residues. CDR3 nucleotide sequence: TGTGCCAGCTCATCCCTAAGGACCCATGAGCAGTTCTTC. As protein: CASSSLRTHEQFF. Full variable domain (outside the CDR3, taken from reference TRBV7-2 and TRBJ2-1): GAGVSQSPSNKVTEKGKDVELRCDPISGHTALYWYRQSLGQGLEFLIYFQGNSAPDKSGLPSDRFSAERTGGSVSTLTIQRTQQEDSAVYLCASSSLRTHEQFFGPGTRLTVL.

The chain is built from TRBV30 and TRBJ2-5, with 8 positions matching TRBD1. CDR1 GTSNPN and CDR2 SVGIG come from the germline V gene (reference sequence). The CDR3 sequence is 14 residues long. The V gene end was trimmed by 2 bases and the J gene end by 1 base; junction bases not matched to a gene: 3. The CDR3 here is CAWSKTGGQETQYF. The CDR3 nucleotides are TGTGCCTGGAGTAAAACAGGGGGCCAAGAGACCCAGTACTTC.